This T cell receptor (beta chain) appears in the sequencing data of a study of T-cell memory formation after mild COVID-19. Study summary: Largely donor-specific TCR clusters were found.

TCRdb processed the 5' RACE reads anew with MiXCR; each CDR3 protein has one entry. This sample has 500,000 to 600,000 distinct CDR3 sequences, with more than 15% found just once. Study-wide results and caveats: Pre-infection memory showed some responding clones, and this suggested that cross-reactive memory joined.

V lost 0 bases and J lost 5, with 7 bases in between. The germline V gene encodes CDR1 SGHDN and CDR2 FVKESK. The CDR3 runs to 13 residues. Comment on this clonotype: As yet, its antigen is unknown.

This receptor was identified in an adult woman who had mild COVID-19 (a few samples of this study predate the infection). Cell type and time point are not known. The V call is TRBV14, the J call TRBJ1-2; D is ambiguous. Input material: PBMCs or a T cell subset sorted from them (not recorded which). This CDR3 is CASSQDSEYGYTF. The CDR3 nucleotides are TGTGCCAGCAGCCAAGACAGCGAATATGGCTACACCTTC.